Included here is one TCR beta chain sequence, with context. As yet, its antigen is unknown. TCRdb itself ran the 5' RACE reads through MiXCR, one entry per CDR3 protein. The profile shows roughly 470,000 distinct CDR3 sequences, 14% of them singletons. Germline-derived CDR1 and CDR2 are LGHDT and YNNKEL (reference sequence). This CDR3 comprises 13 residues. V was shortened by 8 bases and J by 3 bases, with 10 bases between the two germline ends. This sample was included in a study of identical twins. Study-level points and caveats: Conclusions relied on cross-sectional statistical analysis, not following the same donors.

These data are also associated with another study on yellow fever vaccine responses in identical twins.

The receptor's source is a woman aged 18-30 years in good health. Sequencing was performed on CD4+ T cells sorted from blood. The chain recombines TRBV3-1 with TRBJ2-2; D is possibly TRBD1 or TRBD2 (6 bases each). The CDR3 sequence is CASYREDTGELFF. DNA for the CDR3: TGTGCCAGCTACAGGGAGGACACCGGGGAGCTGTTTTTT.